These 31 T cell receptor beta chains were all obtained from the same sample, sequenced in a study of naive and memory T cell subsets. Regarding the study as a whole: Especially in CD8 cells, naive repertoires contained a few larger clonotypes, possibly CD45RA-re-expressing memory cells.

Antigen specificity for these receptors is unknown. An equimolar mix of two oligonucleotides served as the beta constant-region primer for TRBC1 and TRBC2. Ligated cDNA was amplified by four rounds of PCR with nested alpha and beta constant-region primers and SP2. TCRdb re-derived calls from the UMI-ligation and nested PCR reads in MiXCR, one entry per CDR3 protein. The sample consists of approximately 140,000 distinct CDR3 sequences, approximately 20% of them appearing once. Material: naive CD8+ T cells from blood. The origin of the receptors is a human donor in good health.

The chain joins TRBV28 to TRBJ2-1, with D tentatively TRBD1 (6 bases). In germline, CDR1 is MDHEN, CDR2 SYDVKM. Deletions cut 5 bases from V and 0 bases from J, with 23 bases between. This CDR3 has 19 residues. CDR3 in amino acids: CASSTPGQNTLSSYNEQFF. CDR3 DNA sequence: TGTGCCAGCAGTACCCCGGGACAAAATACCCTTAGCTCCTACAATGAGCAGTTCTTC.

Turning to this clonotype: One end of the junction fails to match germline, which may point to a read error. The chain couples TRBV27 to TRBJ1-5; tentatively, D is TRBD1 (6 bases). This CDR3 contains 16 residues. Germline CDR1 reads MNHEY; CDR2 reads SMNVEV (reference sequence). The CDR3 DNA is TGTGCCAGCAGTTCCACTCCTAGACAGGCAGATCAGCCCCAACATTTT. Residues: CASSSTPRQADQPQHF.

There are a few counts of this clonotype. CDR3 nucleotides: TGTGCCAGCAGCTTAGACGAGGACAATGAGCAGTTCTTC. Translation gives CASSLDEDNEQFF. This rearrangement joins TRBV11-3 to TRBJ2-1, with D hard to call. This CDR3 spans 13 amino acids. Trimming took 0 bases from V and 5 from J, leaving 5 bases between them. CDR1 is SGHNT, CDR2 YENEEA, per germline.

The gene calls are TRBV29-1 and TRBJ1-1, with TRBD1 as a possible D gene (5 bases). Germline assignment: CDR1 SQVTM and CDR2 ANQGSEA. The CDR3 is 13 amino acids. The V end was cut by 3 bases, the J end by 5 bases, with 13 bases between. The DNA for the CDR3 is TGCAGCGTTGAGTTCGGGGGGTGGACTGAAGCTTTCTTT. It specifies CSVEFGGWTEAFF.

The CDR3 DNA is TGTGCCAGCAGCTTCCTTGGACCTAACAATGAGCAGTTCTTC. This sequence encodes CASSFLGPNNEQFF. This chain links TRBV5-4 with TRBJ2-1; no firm D call. The length of the CDR3 is 14 residues. V dropped 2 bases and J dropped 5 bases, with 11 bases sitting between them. Germline V gives CDR1 SGHNT, CDR2 YYREEE (reference sequence).

This clonotype was recorded many times. V and J are TRBV27 and TRBJ2-3; D possibly matches TRBD1 or TRBD2 (5 bases each). The CDR3 extends over 15 amino acids. Trimming removed 6 bases from V and 1 base from J, with 14 bases in between. From germline, CDR1 is MNHEY and CDR2 SMNVEV (reference sequence). CDR3 in DNA: TGTGCCAGCAGCGCCGGGACGCAACGCACAGATACGCAGTATTTT. Protein sequence: CASSAGTQRTDTQYF.

Here the CDR3 reads CASTKGSTDTQYF. The CDR3 region has the DNA TGTGCCAGCACCAAAGGGAGCACAGATACGCAGTATTTT. The chain has TRBV28 and TRBJ2-3; D is undetermined. The CDR3 has 13 amino acids. The ends were cut back, 7 bases at V and 0 bases at J, with 8 bases in the middle. In germline, CDR1 is MDHEN, CDR2 SYDVKM.

V and J are TRBV7-6 and TRBJ2-1; D may be TRBD2 (5 bases). Germline lookup yields CDR1 SGHVS and CDR2 FNYEAQ. The CDR3 spans 16 residues. Deletions cut 3 bases from V and 0 bases from J, with 12 bases between. The CDR3 nucleotides read TGTGCCAGCAGCTTCCATAGCGCAAGCTCCTACAATGAGCAGTTCTTC. Translating it yields CASSFHSASSYNEQFF. The full variable domain, with the rest looked up from reference TRBV7-6 and TRBJ2-1, is GAGVSQSPRYKVTKRGQDVALRCDPISGHVSLYWYRQALGQGPEFLTYFNYEAQQDKSGLPNDRFSAERPEGSISTLTIQRTEQRDSAMYRCASSFHSASSYNEQFFGPGTRLTVL.

This clonotype has more than one count but fewer than ten. The rearrangement joins TRBV7-6 to TRBJ2-1; D is possibly TRBD1 (5 bases). CDR1 and CDR2 from the germline V gene are SGHVS and FNYEAQ. Trimming took off 2 bases at V and 5 bases at J, with 7 bases between the two ends. The CDR3 contains 13 residues. CDR3 nucleotide sequence: TGTGCCAGCAGCTTATGGACAAACAATGAGCAGTTCTTC. It encodes CASSLWTNNEQFF.

This clonotype was observed a handful of times. The chain uses TRBV7-9 and TRBJ2-7; D tentatively reads TRBD1 or TRBD2 (5 bases each). The CDR3 loop spans 14 amino acids. Germline V CDR1 and CDR2: SEHNR, FQNEAQ (reference sequence). The V gene lost 5 bases and the J gene lost 3 bases, with 14 bases spanning the gap. The CDR3 DNA is TGTGCCAGCAGCCCGACGGCAGGGAGCTACGAGCAGTACTTC. Its protein product is CASSPTAGSYEQYF. Variable domain in full (rest from reference TRBV7-9 and TRBJ2-7): DTGVSQNPRHKITKRGQNVTFRCDPISEHNRLYWYRQTLGQGPEFLTYFQNEAQLEKSRLLSDRFSAERPKGSFSTLEIQRTEQGDSAMYLCASSPTAGSYEQYFGPGTRLTVT.

This clonotype was detected a few times. The CDR3 sequence: CASSEGRTLYNEQFF. In DNA form, the CDR3 reads TGTGCCAGCAGTGAAGGGAGGACCCTTTACAATGAGCAGTTCTTC. V gene TRBV2 combines with J gene TRBJ2-1; possibly TRBD2 for D (5 bases). The CDR3 runs 15 residues. Germline lookup yields CDR1 SNHLY and CDR2 FYNNEI. Between the trimmed V and J ends, which lost 1 base and 4 bases, there was a span of 11 bases.

This clonotype appeared a few times. This chain uses TRBV6-5 with TRBJ1-2, with TRBD1 matching over 7 bases. J gave up 6 bases and V 0 bases, and 4 bases lay outside the gene matches. This CDR3 has 14 amino acids. In germline, CDR1 is MNHEY, CDR2 SVGAGI. For the CDR3, the DNA is TGTGCCAGCAGTTACTCGGGGAGGGGGCATGGCTACACCTTC. It codes for CASSYSGRGHGYTF.

The chain links TRBV7-9 to TRBJ2-7, with D perhaps being TRBD1 or TRBD2 (5 bases each). The V end lost 4 bases, the J end lost 2 bases, and 18 bases lay between the germline ends. This CDR3 has 16 amino acids. Per the germline V gene, CDR1 is SEHNR and CDR2 is FQNEAQ (reference sequence). CDR3 sequence reads: CASSSAGSRTTYEQYF. The CDR3 coding sequence is TGTGCCAGCAGCTCCGCAGGGAGCCGTACAACCTACGAGCAGTACTTC.

This clonotype was detected a few times. The chain recombines TRBV12-3 or TRBV12-4 with TRBJ2-1; weak D call: TRBD2 (5 bases). This CDR3 has 13 residues. Trimming removed 0 bases at V and 7 bases at J, with 7 bases between. The CDR3 region has the DNA TGTGCCAGCAGTTTAGCGGGAGTGAATGAGCAGTTCTTC. The encoded protein is CASSLAGVNEQFF.

The rearrangement links TRBV6-5 to TRBJ2-5, with D unclear. The CDR3 covers 17 residues. V lost 0 bases, J lost 3 bases, and 17 bases lay in between. Looked up from germline, CDR1 is MNHEY and CDR2 is SVGAGI. The CDR3 nucleotides are TGTGCCAGCAGTTACTCGTTAGCCTATCCACAAAAAGAGACCCAGTACTTC. As protein: CASSYSLAYPQKETQYF.

The chain uses TRBV3-1 and TRBJ1-1, with 8 positions matching TRBD1. The V gene end was trimmed by 5 bases and the J gene end by 1 base; junction bases not matched to a gene: 6. Germline V CDR1 and CDR2: LGHDT, YNNKEL (reference sequence). The length of the CDR3 is 15 residues. CDR3 loop: CASSTRTGKNTEAFF. The DNA for the CDR3 is TGTGCCAGCAGCACCCGGACAGGGAAGAACACTGAAGCTTTCTTT.

CDR3 coding DNA: TGTGCCATCAGTGAGTCGGGAGGGGCCGGTGAGCAGTTCTTC. Translated: CAISESGGAGEQFF. V and J are TRBV10-3 and TRBJ2-1, with TRBD2 identical over 7 bases. The germline CDR1 and CDR2 sequences are ENHRY and SYGVKD. The CDR3 covers 14 residues. Trimming at V came to 0 bases and at J to 9 bases, leaving 5 bases not matched to a gene.

This chain uses TRBV4-1 with TRBJ1-3; a possible D gene is TRBD1 (6 bases). There are 15 residues in the CDR3. Germline-derived CDR1 and CDR2 are MGHRA and YSYEKL. Trimming shortened V by 5 bases and J by 0 bases, and 11 bases separated the two germline ends. The CDR3 bases are TGCGCCAGCAGCACCCAGGACAGCTCTGGAAACACCATATATTTT. Amino acids: CASSTQDSSGNTIYF.

The sample holds a few counts of this clonotype. The chain links TRBV7-6 to TRBJ2-7, with D uncertain. The CDR3 loop spans 13 amino acids. Trimming removed 5 bases from V and 5 bases from J, with 13 bases in between. The germline V gene has CDR1 SGHVS and CDR2 FNYEAQ. As DNA, the CDR3 is TGTGCCAGCAGCCCTCCCGGTTTCGACGAGCAGTACTTC. This sequence encodes CASSPPGFDEQYF. Based on the CDR3 plus reference TRBV7-6 and TRBJ2-7, the full variable domain is GAGVSQSPRYKVTKRGQDVALRCDPISGHVSLYWYRQALGQGPEFLTYFNYEAQQDKSGLPNDRFSAERPEGSISTLTIQRTEQRDSAMYRCASSPPGFDEQYFGPGTRLTVT.

In its sample, this clonotype was seen a few times. The CDR3 reads CASSAFATEGNEQFF. The CDR3 DNA sequence: TGTGCCAGCAGCGCCTTCGCGACAGAGGGGAATGAGCAGTTCTTC. This rearrangement joins TRBV9 to TRBJ2-1; D tentatively fits TRBD1 or TRBD2 (5 bases each). The CDR3 contains 15 residues. Between the trimmed V and J ends, which lost 3 bases and 7 bases, there was a span of 17 bases. Germline CDR1 SGDLS, CDR2 YYNGEE.

This clonotype was seen a handful of times. The V call is TRBV5-6, the J call TRBJ1-2, with D hard to call. Deletions cut 3 bases from V and 6 bases from J, with 12 bases between. Germline V lookup: CDR1 SGHDT, CDR2 YYEEEE. The CDR3 consists of 13 residues. The CDR3 DNA is TGTGCCAGCAGCTCCCTACTTAGGAATGGCTACACCTTC. Its protein is CASSSLLRNGYTF.

This clonotype was observed a few times. The V call is TRBV12-3 or TRBV12-4, the J call TRBJ2-7; TRBD1 aligns across 8 bases. With V trimmed by 3 bases and J by 4 bases, 5 bases remained unmatched. The CDR3 is 14 residues long. CDR3 in amino acids: CASSLAGGIYEQYF. The CDR3 nucleotides are TGTGCCAGCAGTTTGGCAGGGGGCATTTACGAGCAGTACTTC.

This clonotype was seen a handful of times. The gene calls are TRBV7-2 and TRBJ2-3; 15 positions agree with TRBD2. Germline V gives CDR1 SGHTA, CDR2 FQGNSA. CDR3 length equals 19 residues. V lost 8 bases and J lost 1; bases outside the gene matches: 13. The CDR3 region is CASQPEGLAGGGGTDTQYF. In DNA, the CDR3 is TGTGCCAGCCAGCCAGAGGGACTAGCGGGAGGAGGGGGCACAGATACGCAGTATTTT.

The chain joins TRBV6-5 to TRBJ1-1, with 9 positions matching TRBD1. CDR3 length equals 14 residues. Looked up from germline, CDR1 is MNHEY and CDR2 is SVGAGI. The V gene end was trimmed by 10 bases and the J gene end by 2 bases; junction bases not matched to a gene: 8. Here the CDR3 reads CATCQGQGNTEAFF. The CDR3 region has the DNA TGTGCCACCTGTCAGGGACAGGGAAACACTGAAGCTTTCTTT.

This rearrangement joins TRBV2 to TRBJ1-2, with TRBD1 as a possible D gene (5 bases). Looked up from germline, CDR1 is SNHLY and CDR2 is FYNNEI. V shed 4 bases and J shed 3 bases, with 9 bases lying between them. The CDR3 has 13 amino acids. CDR3 amino acids: CASSGRADYGYTF. Here the CDR3 DNA reads TGTGCCAGCAGTGGCAGGGCGGACTATGGCTACACCTTC.

This clonotype was observed at least ten times. The chain couples TRBV30 to TRBJ2-1, with D possibly being TRBD1 (6 bases). The CDR3 totals 13 residues. V was trimmed by 4 bases and J by 7 bases, leaving 14 bases between them. Germline CDR1 and CDR2: GTSNPN and SVGIG (reference sequence). The CDR3 DNA sequence: TGTGCCTGGAACTCCGGGACACCTAATGAGCAGTTCTTC. Protein sequence: CAWNSGTPNEQFF. Looking up the rest from reference TRBV30 and TRBJ2-1 gives the full variable domain: SQTIHQWPATLVQPVGSPLSLECTVEGTSNPNLYWYRQAAGRGLQLLFYSVGIGQISSEVPQNLSASRPQDRQFILSSKKLLLSDSGFYLCAWNSGTPNEQFFGPGTRLTVL.

The gene calls are TRBV28 and TRBJ2-1; D possibly corresponds to TRBD2 (6 bases). Trimming removed 4 bases at V and 2 bases at J, with 12 bases between. The CDR3 is 15 residues long. CDR1 is MDHEN, CDR2 SYDVKM, per germline. The CDR3 spells CASSSGGMTYNEQFF. The CDR3 nucleotides read TGTGCCAGCAGTTCAGGCGGGATGACCTACAATGAGCAGTTCTTC.

This clonotype occurred a few times. This chain connects TRBV6-5 to TRBJ1-5; no clear D. Trimming shortened V by 2 bases and J by 1 base, and 3 bases separated the two germline ends. Germline V gene sequence: CDR1 MNHEY, CDR2 SVGAGI. There are 13 residues in the CDR3. The chain's CDR3 is CASSYKSNQPQHF. For the CDR3, the DNA is TGTGCCAGCAGTTACAAGAGCAATCAGCCCCAGCATTTT.

The rearrangement links TRBV12-3 or TRBV12-4 to TRBJ2-5; D unclear. With 3 bases removed from V and 4 bases from J, the gap between germline ends came to 21 bases. The CDR3 has 17 amino acids. The CDR3 sequence is CASSFARTIGLSETQYF. The CDR3 bases are TGTGCCAGCAGTTTCGCCAGGACCATAGGGTTATCAGAGACCCAGTACTTC.

The chain is built from TRBV11-2 and TRBJ1-1; D possibly corresponds to TRBD1 (6 bases). CDR1 and CDR2 from the germline V gene are SGHAT and FQNNGV. Trimming stripped 7 bases from V and 7 bases from J, with 13 bases between. The CDR3 is 12 amino acids. The CDR3 loop is CASTPGAFEAFF. CDR3 coding DNA: TGTGCCAGCACCCCGGGGGCTTTTGAAGCTTTCTTT. Full variable domain (rest looked up from reference TRBV11-2 and TRBJ1-1): EAGVAQSPRYKIIEKRQSVAFWCNPISGHATLYWYQQILGQGPKLLIQFQNNGVVDDSQLPKDRFSAERLKGVDSTLKIQPAKLEDSAVYLCASTPGAFEAFFGQGTRLTVV.

This chain links TRBV7-3 with TRBJ2-1; TRBD2 matches at 10 bases. CDR3 length: 15 residues. Trimming took 5 bases from V and 3 from J; bases not matched to a gene: 4. Germline V gives CDR1 SGHTA, CDR2 FQGTGA. This CDR3 reads CASSPLAGDYNEQFF. The CDR3 DNA reads as TGTGCCAGCAGCCCTCTAGCGGGGGACTACAATGAGCAGTTCTTC.